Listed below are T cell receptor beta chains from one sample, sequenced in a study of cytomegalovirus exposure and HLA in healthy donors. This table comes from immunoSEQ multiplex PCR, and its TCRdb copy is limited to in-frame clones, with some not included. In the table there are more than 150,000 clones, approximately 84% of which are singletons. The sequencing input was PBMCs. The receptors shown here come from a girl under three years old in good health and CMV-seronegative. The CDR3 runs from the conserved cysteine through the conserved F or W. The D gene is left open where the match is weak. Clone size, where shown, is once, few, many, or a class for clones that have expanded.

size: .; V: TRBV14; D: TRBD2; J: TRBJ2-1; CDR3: CASSQFGTSGYNEQFF; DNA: TGTGCCAGCAGCCAATTCGGGACTAGCGGGTACAATGAGCAGTTCTTC
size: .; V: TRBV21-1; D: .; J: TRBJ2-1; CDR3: CASSKGLAGGPWFF; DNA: TGTGCCAGCAGCAAAGGTCTAGCGGGAGGGCCGTGGTTCTTC
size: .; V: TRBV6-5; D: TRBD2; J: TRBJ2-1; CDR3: CASSYQASGNYNEQFF; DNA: TGTGCCAGCAGTTATCAGGCTAGCGGGAATTACAATGAGCAGTTCTTC
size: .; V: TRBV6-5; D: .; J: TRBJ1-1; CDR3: CASSTPQGGEAFF; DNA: TGTGCCAGCAGTACCCCCCAGGGTGGTGAAGCTTTCTTT
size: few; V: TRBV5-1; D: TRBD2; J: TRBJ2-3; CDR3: CASSLLPSGSTDTQYF; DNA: TGCGCCAGCAGCTTGTTGCCTAGCGGTAGCACAGATACGCAGTATTTT
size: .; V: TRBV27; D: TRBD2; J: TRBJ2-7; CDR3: CASSPLLAGGRYEQYF; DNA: TGTGCCAGCAGTCCCCTCCTAGCGGGAGGACGATACGAGCAGTACTTC
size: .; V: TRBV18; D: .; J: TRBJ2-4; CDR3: CASSRYSETKNIQYF; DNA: TGTGCCAGCTCACGATACAGTGAAACCAAAAACATTCAGTACTTC
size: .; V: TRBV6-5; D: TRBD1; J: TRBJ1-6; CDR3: CASSSGQTRTSPLHF; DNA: TGTGCCAGCAGTTCGGGACAGACACGGACCTCACCCCTCCACTTT
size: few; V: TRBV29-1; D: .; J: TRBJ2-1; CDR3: CSGAEGTRRGEQFF; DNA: TGCAGCGGGGCTGAGGGCACCCGCCGGGGTGAGCAGTTCTTC
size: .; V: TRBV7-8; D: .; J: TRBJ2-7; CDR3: CASSPGGFTYEQYF; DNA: TGTGCCAGCAGCCCCGGAGGGTTTACCTACGAGCAGTACTTC
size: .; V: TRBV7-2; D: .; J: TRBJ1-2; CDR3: CASSLTQGIRGYTF; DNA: TGTGCCAGCAGCTTAACGCAGGGGATCAGGGGCTACACCTTC
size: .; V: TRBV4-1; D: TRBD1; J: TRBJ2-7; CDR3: CASSPNVQGLYEQYF; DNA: TGCGCCAGCAGCCCGAACGTACAGGGGTTGTACGAGCAGTACTTC
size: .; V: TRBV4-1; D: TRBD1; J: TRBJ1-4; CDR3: CASSQGPGQGNEKLFF; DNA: TGCGCCAGCAGCCAAGGACCGGGACAGGGAAATGAAAAACTGTTTTTT
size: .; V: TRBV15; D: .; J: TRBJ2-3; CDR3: CATSQGFSTDTQYF; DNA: TGTGCCACCAGTCAGGGGTTTAGCACAGATACGCAGTATTTT
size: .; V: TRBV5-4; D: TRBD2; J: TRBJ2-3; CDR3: CASSGWTSGGAFTDTQYF; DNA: TGTGCCAGCAGCGGATGGACTAGCGGGGGGGCTTTTACAGATACGCAGTATTTT
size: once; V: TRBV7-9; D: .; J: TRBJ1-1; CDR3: CSSSLGGGQAFF; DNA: TGTTCCAGCAGCTTGGGGGGGGGTCAAGCTTTCTTT
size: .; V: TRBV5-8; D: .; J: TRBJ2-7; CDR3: CASSSRPAYEQYF; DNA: TGTGCCAGCAGCTCTAGACCAGCCTACGAGCAGTACTTC
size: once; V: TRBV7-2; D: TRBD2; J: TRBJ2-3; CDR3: CASSLRGRTSADTQYF; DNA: TGTGCCAGCAGCTTACGTGGGAGGACTAGCGCAGATACGCAGTATTTT
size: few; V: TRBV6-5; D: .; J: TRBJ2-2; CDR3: CASSYGQRGTGELFF; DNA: TGTGCCAGCAGTTACGGGCAGAGAGGGACCGGGGAGCTGTTTTTT
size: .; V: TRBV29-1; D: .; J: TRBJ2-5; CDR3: CSSGGGSRETQYF; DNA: TGCAGCAGCGGAGGAGGATCGCGGGAGACCCAGTACTTC
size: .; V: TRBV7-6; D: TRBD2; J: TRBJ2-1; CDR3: CASSSPGTSRNNEQFF; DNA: TGTGCCAGCAGCTCCCCCGGGACTAGCAGAAACAATGAGCAGTTCTTC
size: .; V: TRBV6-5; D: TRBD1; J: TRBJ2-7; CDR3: CASSSASEGARYEQYF; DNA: TGTGCCAGCAGTTCAGCTTCTGAGGGGGCACGCTACGAGCAGTACTTC
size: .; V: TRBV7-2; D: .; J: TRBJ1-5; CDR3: CASSVSSNQPQHF; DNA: TGTGCCAGCAGCGTGAGTAGCAATCAGCCCCAGCATTTT
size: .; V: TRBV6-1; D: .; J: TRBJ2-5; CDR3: CASTENGKETQYF; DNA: TGTGCCAGCACCGAAAACGGGAAAGAGACCCAGTACTTC
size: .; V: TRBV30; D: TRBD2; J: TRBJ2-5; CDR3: CAWSPSSAGVGFWEQYF; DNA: TGTGCCTGGAGTCCCTCGAGTGCGGGAGTCGGGTTTTGGGAGCAGTACTTC